The clone carrying this T cell receptor (beta chain) was counted between two and nine times. Its antigen is unidentified. CDR1 ENHRY and CDR2 SYGVKD come from the germline V gene. The trim removed 5 bases at V and 1 base at J, leaving 4 bases unmatched. CDR3 length: 16 amino acids. The sample comes from a study of response to subunit inactivated influenza vaccine. Overall study results and limits: The authors offered the suggestion that each seasonal influenza vaccination recruits few new T cells.

Via MiXCR, TCRdb re-called the RT-PCR reads, giving one row per CDR3 protein. The table records approximately 230,000 distinct CDR3 sequences, roughly an eighth of them present only once. The material was non-naive T cells sorted from PBMCs, obtained around 15 days before vaccination. V and J are TRBV10-3 and TRBJ2-5; 13 nucleotides align to TRBD2. The TCR comes from a middle-aged man who received an inactivated influenza vaccine. The CDR3 coding sequence is TGTGCCATCAGTCCCAGACTAGCGGGAGGCCAAGAGACCCAGTACTTC. It codes for CAISPRLAGGQETQYF.